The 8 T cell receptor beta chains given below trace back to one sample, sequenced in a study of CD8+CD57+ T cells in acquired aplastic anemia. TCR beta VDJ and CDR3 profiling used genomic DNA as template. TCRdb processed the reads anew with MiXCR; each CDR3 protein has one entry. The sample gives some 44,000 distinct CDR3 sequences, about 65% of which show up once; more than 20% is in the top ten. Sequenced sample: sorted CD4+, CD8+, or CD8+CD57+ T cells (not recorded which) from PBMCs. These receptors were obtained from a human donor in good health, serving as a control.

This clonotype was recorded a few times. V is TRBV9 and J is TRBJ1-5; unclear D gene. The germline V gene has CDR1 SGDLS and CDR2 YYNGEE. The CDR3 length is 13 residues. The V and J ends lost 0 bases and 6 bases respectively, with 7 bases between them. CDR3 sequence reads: CASSVESGQPQHF. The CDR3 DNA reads TGTGCCAGCAGCGTAGAATCTGGTCAGCCCCAGCATTTT.

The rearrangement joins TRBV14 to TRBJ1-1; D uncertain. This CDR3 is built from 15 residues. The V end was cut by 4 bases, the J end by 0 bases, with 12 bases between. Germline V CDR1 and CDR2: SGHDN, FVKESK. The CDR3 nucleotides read TGTGCCAGCAGCCTCAGGAGGGCGGTGAACACTGAAGCTTTCTTT. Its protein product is CASSLRRAVNTEAFF.

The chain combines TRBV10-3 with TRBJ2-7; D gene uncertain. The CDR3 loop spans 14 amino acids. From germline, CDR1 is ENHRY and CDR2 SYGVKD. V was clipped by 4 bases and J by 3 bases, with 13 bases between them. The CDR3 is CAISGSTDVYEQYF. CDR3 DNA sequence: TGTGCCATCAGTGGGTCGACGGATGTCTACGAGCAGTACTTC.

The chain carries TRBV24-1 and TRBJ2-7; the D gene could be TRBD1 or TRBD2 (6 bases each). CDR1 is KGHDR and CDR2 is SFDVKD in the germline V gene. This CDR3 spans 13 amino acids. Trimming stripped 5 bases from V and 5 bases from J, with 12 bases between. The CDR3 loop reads CATSVGRQDEQYF. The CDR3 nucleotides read TGTGCCACCAGTGTCGGGAGACAGGACGAGCAGTACTTC.

In DNA, the CDR3 is TGTGCCAGCACGCCAGGTACTTATGCGATTTCCTACGAGCAGTACTTC. Its protein product is CASTPGTYAISYEQYF. The genes are TRBV7-8 and TRBJ2-7; D is undetermined. The ends were cut back, 7 bases at V and 1 base at J, with 20 bases in the middle. Germline values: CDR1 SGHVS, CDR2 FQNEAQ. This CDR3 region has 16 residues.

The CDR3 DNA follows: TGTGCCAGCAGTGTTTTACAGGCTGTCGGCTACACCTTC. Translated: CASSVLQAVGYTF. The rearrangement links TRBV2 to TRBJ1-2; D is perhaps TRBD1 (5 bases). V lost 4 bases to trimming and J lost 8 bases, with 14 bases between them. CDR1 and CDR2 from the germline V gene are SNHLY and FYNNEI. The CDR3 extends over 13 amino acids.

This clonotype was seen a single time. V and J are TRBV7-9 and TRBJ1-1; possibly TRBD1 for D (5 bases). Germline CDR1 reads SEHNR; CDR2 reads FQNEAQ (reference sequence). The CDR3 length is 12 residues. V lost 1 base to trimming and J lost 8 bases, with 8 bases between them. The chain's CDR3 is CASSLEGVEAFF. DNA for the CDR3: TGTGCCAGCAGCTTAGAAGGGGTGGAAGCTTTCTTT.

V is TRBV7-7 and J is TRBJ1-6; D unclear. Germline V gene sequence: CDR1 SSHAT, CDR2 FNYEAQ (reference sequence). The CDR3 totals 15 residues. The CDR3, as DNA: TGTCGGTGGAAAGTTTGGAGCTCCTATAATTCACCCCTCCACTTT. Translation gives CRWKVWSSYNSPLHF. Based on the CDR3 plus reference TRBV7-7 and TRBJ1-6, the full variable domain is GAGVSQSPRYKVTKRGQDVTLRCDPISSHATLYWYQQALGQGPEFLTYFNYEAQPDKSGLPSDRFSAERPEGSISTLTIQRTEQRDSAMYRCRWKVWSSYNSPLHFGNGTRLTVT.